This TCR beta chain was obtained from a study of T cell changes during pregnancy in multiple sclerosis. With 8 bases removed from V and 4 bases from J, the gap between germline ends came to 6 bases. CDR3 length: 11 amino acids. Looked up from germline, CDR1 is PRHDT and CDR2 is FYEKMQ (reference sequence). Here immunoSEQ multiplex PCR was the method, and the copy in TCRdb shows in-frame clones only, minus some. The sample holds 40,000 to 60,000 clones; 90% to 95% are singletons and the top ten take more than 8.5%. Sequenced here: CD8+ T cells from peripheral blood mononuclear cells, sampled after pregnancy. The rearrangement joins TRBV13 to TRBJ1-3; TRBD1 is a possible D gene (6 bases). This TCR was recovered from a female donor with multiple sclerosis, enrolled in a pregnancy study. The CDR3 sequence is CASGTGNTIYF. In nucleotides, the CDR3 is TGTGCCAGCGGGACAGGAAACACCATATATTTT.